This passage covers 13 T cell receptor beta chains from one sample sequenced in a study of T cells in localized non-small cell lung cancer. The repertoire was sequenced with immunoSEQ multiplex PCR; TCRdb's copy has only in-frame clones and lacks some. The table records 30,000 to 40,000 clones, about 80% of them present only once. Sequencing used peripheral blood, obtained before any cancer treatment. These receptors all stem from a male donor older than 55 with stage III squamous cell lung carcinoma.

The chain joins TRBV18 to TRBJ2-1; D gene uncertain. The CDR3 covers 14 residues. The germline V gene encodes CDR1 KGHSH and CDR2 LQKENI. Trimming left V 4 bases short and J 4 bases short, with 11 bases between. The CDR3 nucleotides are TGTGCCAGCTCACAGTCAGCTGGGTACAATGAGCAGTTCTTC. Amino acid sequence: CASSQSAGYNEQFF.

The J gene is TRBJ2-7, the V gene TRBV19; D could derive from TRBD1 or TRBD2 (5 bases each). The CDR3 is 14 residues long. The germline gives CDR1 LNHDA, CDR2 SQIVND (reference sequence). Trimming pared 3 bases from V and 2 bases from J, leaving 11 bases between. The DNA of the CDR3 is TGTGCCAGTAGTATTAGGGACGGCACCTACGAGCAGTACTTC. The encoded protein is CASSIRDGTYEQYF.

This chain joins TRBV27 and TRBJ2-3, with a possible D match to TRBD2 (6 bases). The germline V gene has CDR1 MNHEY and CDR2 SMNVEV (reference sequence). V lost 6 bases and J 6 bases, leaving 22 bases between the germline ends. The CDR3 is 16 amino acids. CDR3 in DNA: TGTGCCAGCAGAGAACCCGGGGGTGTTTCAAGGGATACGCAGTATTTT. Protein product: CASREPGGVSRDTQYF.

V and J are TRBV30 and TRBJ1-6; D is unclear. Per germline, CDR1 GTSNPN and CDR2 SVGIG (reference sequence). V shed 1 base and J shed 0 bases, with 7 bases lying between them. The CDR3 is 15 residues long. CDR3 in DNA: TGTGCCTGGAGTGGAGTAAGCTCCTATAATTCACCCCTCCACTTT. It codes for CAWSGVSSYNSPLHF.

This clone has just a few counts. This chain's CDR3 is CASSLATIGGSSQYF. CDR3 nucleotides: TGTGCCAGCAGTTTAGCTACCATCGGGGGCAGTTCGCAGTATTTT. The chain recombines TRBV28 with TRBJ2-3; D possibly matches TRBD1 or TRBD2 (6 bases each). The CDR3 length is 15 residues. CDR1 is MDHEN, CDR2 SYDVKM, per germline. Deletions cut 2 bases from V and 10 bases from J, with 19 bases between.

The rearrangement joins TRBV5-1 to TRBJ2-1; TRBD1 or TRBD2 may be the D gene (5 bases each). The CDR3 contains 15 residues. V was clipped by 5 bases and J by 6 bases, with 18 bases between them. Germline loops: CDR1 SGHRS, CDR2 YFSETQ. The CDR3 reads CASRRDLPGTNEQFF. The CDR3 bases are TGCGCCAGCAGGAGGGACCTCCCGGGGACCAATGAGCAGTTCTTC.

The chain carries TRBV30 and TRBJ1-3; TRBD1 matches at 7 bases. Losses at the gene ends were 3 bases for V and 4 bases for J; bases not matched to a gene: 6. The V gene's germline CDR1 is GTSNPN and CDR2 SVGIG (reference sequence). The CDR3 covers 14 residues. This CDR3 reads CAWRDRAGGNTIYF. The CDR3, as DNA: TGTGCCTGGAGAGACAGGGCGGGAGGAAACACCATATATTTT.

The genes are TRBV7-6 and TRBJ2-1; the D gene could be TRBD1 or TRBD2 (6 bases each). CDR1 and CDR2 (germline): SGHVS, FNYEAQ. The CDR3 spans 15 residues. Trimming left V 8 bases short and J 4 bases short, with 18 bases between. The CDR3 region is CASAGGLGLYNEQFF. CDR3 DNA: TGTGCCAGCGCTGGGGGGCTTGGGCTTTACAATGAGCAGTTCTTC.

The chain is built from TRBV18 and TRBJ1-2; TRBD1 is a possible D gene (6 bases). This CDR3 spans 16 amino acids. V lost 2 bases and J 0 bases, leaving 13 bases between the germline ends. The germline V gene encodes CDR1 KGHSH and CDR2 LQKENI. The CDR3: CASSPEGQIPNYGYTF. CDR3 DNA sequence: TGTGCCAGCTCACCAGAAGGACAGATACCTAACTATGGCTACACCTTC.

J is TRBJ2-2 and V is TRBV2; D not certain. This CDR3 is built from 14 residues. Germline CDR1 SNHLY, CDR2 FYNNEI. Trimming removed 3 bases from V and 0 bases from J, with 5 bases in between. The DNA of the CDR3 is TGTGCCAGCAGTGATAGCCCGAACACCGGGGAGCTGTTTTTT. Encoded protein: CASSDSPNTGELFF.

The chain joins TRBV6-5 to TRBJ1-1; 10 bases align to TRBD1. The CDR3 is made up of 13 amino acids. With 6 bases clipped from V and 5 bases from J, the junction kept 3 bases outside the gene matches. In germline, CDR1 is MNHEY, CDR2 SVGAGI. In DNA form, the CDR3 reads TGTGCCAGCAGAGACAGGGGGCGGACTGAAGCTTTCTTT. Translated: CASRDRGRTEAFF.

The sample holds a few counts of this clone. The V call is TRBV5-1, the J call TRBJ1-3, with TRBD1 matching over 7 bases. The J segment lost 4 bases and the V segment lost 4 bases, leaving 8 bases of the junction unmatched. Germline CDR1 and CDR2: SGHRS and YFSETQ. The CDR3 is made up of 15 amino acids. This chain's CDR3 is CASSDNRDRGNTIYF. CDR3 DNA: TGCGCCAGCAGCGACAACCGGGACAGAGGAAACACCATATATTTT.

In its sample, this clone was seen a few times. V usage is TRBV30 and J usage is TRBJ1-3; the D gene is possibly TRBD1 (5 bases). CDR3 length: 14 residues. Looked up from germline, CDR1 is GTSNPN and CDR2 is SVGIG (reference sequence). The ends were cut back, 2 bases at V and 4 bases at J, with 12 bases in the middle. CDR3 nucleotides: TGTGCCTGGAGTCCCGACAGTGAAGGAAACACCATATATTTT. This gives the protein CAWSPDSEGNTIYF.